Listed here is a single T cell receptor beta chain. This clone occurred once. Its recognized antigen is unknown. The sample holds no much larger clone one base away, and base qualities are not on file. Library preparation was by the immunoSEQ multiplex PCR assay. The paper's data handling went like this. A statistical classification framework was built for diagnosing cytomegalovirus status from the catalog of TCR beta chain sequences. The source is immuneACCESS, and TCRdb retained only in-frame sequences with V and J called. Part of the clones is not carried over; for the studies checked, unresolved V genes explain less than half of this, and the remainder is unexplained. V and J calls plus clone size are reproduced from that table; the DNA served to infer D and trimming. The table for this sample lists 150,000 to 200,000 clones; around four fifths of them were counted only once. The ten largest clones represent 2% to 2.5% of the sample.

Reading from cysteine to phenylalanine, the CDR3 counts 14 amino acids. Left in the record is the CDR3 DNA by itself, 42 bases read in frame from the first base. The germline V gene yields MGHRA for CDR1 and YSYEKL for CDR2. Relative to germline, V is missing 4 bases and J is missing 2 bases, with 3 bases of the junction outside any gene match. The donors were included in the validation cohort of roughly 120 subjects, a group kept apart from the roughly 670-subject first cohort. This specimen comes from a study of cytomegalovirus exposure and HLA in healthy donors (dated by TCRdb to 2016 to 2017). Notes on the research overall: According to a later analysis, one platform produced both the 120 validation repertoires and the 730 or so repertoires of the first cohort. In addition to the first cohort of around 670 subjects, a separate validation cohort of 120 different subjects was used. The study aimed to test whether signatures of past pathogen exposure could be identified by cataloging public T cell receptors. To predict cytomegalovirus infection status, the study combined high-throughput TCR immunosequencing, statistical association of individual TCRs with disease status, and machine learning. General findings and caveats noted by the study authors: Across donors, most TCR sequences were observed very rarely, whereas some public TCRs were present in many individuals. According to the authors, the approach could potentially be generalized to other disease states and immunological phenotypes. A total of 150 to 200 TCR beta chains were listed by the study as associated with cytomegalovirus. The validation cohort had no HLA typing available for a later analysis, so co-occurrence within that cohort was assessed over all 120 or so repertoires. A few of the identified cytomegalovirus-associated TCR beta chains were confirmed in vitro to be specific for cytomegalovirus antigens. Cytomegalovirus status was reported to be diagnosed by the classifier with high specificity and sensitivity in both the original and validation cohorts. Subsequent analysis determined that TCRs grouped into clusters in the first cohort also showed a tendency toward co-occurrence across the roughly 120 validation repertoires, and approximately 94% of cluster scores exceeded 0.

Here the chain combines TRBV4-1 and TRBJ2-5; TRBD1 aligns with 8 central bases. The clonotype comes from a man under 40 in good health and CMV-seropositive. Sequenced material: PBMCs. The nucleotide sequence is TGCGCCAGCAGCCTCGGGACAGGACAAGAGACCCAGTACTTC. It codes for CASSLGTGQETQYF.